This T cell receptor beta chain was obtained from a study of OX40 agonist ivuxolimab in advanced cancers. At the level of the study: Ivuxolimab, an antibody acting as an agonist of OX40 (CD134), was used to treat patients. Males comprised about 84% of the group, whose mean age was roughly 64 years (range roughly 20 to 85). Study results and caveats: Averaged across samples, CD8+ T cells carried more expanded clones than CD4+ did.

A word on this clone: Its antigen remains unidentified.

Patients who had autoimmune disease history or got systemic immunosuppression were left out. Assay used: immunoSEQ multiplex PCR; TCRdb lists only in-frame clones, some missing. The profile shows tens of thousands of clones, more than 85% of them singletons. The CDR3 sequence is 14 residues long. Germline values: CDR1 SGHRS, CDR2 YFSETQ. Trimming stripped 3 bases from V and 3 bases from J, with 11 bases between. The chain links TRBV5-1 to TRBJ2-3; D gene unclear. Sequences were derived from CD4+ or CD8+ T cells sorted from blood, sampled in a trial of the OX40 agonist ivuxolimab. The TCR sequence derives from an adult with an advanced solid tumor such as melanoma, head and neck, liver or kidney cancer. CDR3 sequence reads: CASSSWRLTDTQYF. CDR3 bases: TGCGCCAGCAGCTCGTGGCGGTTAACAGATACGCAGTATTTT.